This T cell receptor beta chain was captured by sequencing in a study of technical replicates of blood from several donors. The CDR3 has 15 amino acids. Germline CDR1 reads MGHRA; CDR2 reads YSYEKL. Trimming cost V 5 bases and J 3 bases; bases outside gene matches: 5. TCRdb's table, derived via immunoSEQ multiplex PCR, lists solely in-frame clones and lacks some. Of 70,000 to 85,000 clones detected, around 95% appear once; the ten largest clones hold roughly 0.24%. This chain links TRBV4-1 with TRBJ2-1; 9 bases fit TRBD1. The clonotype was recovered from a human donor in good health. What was sequenced was T cells isolated from PBMCs. CDR3 residues: CASSFRQGDYNEQFF. Written as DNA, the CDR3 is TGCGCCAGCAGCTTTAGACAGGGGGACTACAATGAGCAGTTCTTC.